Each of the 8 T cell receptor beta chains below was sequenced from the same sample in a study of blood T cell repertoires in COVID-19. The protocol was immunoSEQ multiplex PCR, while the TCRdb copy is restricted to in-frame clones and leaves out a portion. Altogether 150,000 or so clones are present, 87% being singletons, with the ten largest covering 10% to 13%. Specimen: peripheral blood. The source of these receptors is a woman aged 70-85 years with COVID-19, enrolled during active disease.

V usage is TRBV5-1 and J usage is TRBJ2-5; a weak D match, TRBD1 (6 bases). CDR1 is SGHRS and CDR2 is YFSETQ in the germline V gene. The germline V and J ends were trimmed by 3 bases and 2 bases, with 17 bases remaining between them. There are 16 residues in the CDR3. This CDR3 is CASSSSTGPGQETQYF. CDR3 bases: TGCGCCAGCAGCTCCTCTACAGGGCCCGGGCAAGAGACCCAGTACTTC.

The chain couples TRBV7-3 to TRBJ1-1, with 7 nucleotides matching TRBD1. The CDR3 contains 14 residues. The J segment lost 4 bases and the V segment lost 5 bases, leaving 7 bases of the junction unmatched. Germline CDR1 is SGHTA and CDR2 is FQGTGA. The DNA for the CDR3 is TGTGCCAGCAGCATGGGACAGTTGGGCACTGAAGCTTTCTTT. Amino acid sequence: CASSMGQLGTEAFF.

This clone was counted once. CDR3 protein: CASRERQGEAFF. The CDR3 DNA reads as TGTGCCAGCAGAGAACGACAGGGAGAAGCTTTCTTT. The rearrangement links TRBV12-3 or TRBV12-4 to TRBJ1-1; TRBD1 matches at 7 bases. V was pared by 6 bases and J by 8 bases, with 6 bases of the junction left unmatched. This CDR3 region has 12 residues.

The chain couples TRBV29-1 to TRBJ1-3; D is unclear. The CDR3 is made up of 14 amino acids. Germline V gene lookup returns CDR1 SQVTM and CDR2 ANQGSEA. V was cut by 2 bases and J by 0 bases, with 8 bases left in between. DNA for the CDR3: TGCAGCGTTGAACGTCCAGGCTCTGGAAACACCATATATTTT. This translates into CSVERPGSGNTIYF.

The chain couples TRBV6-5 to TRBJ1-1; D not certain. V was trimmed by 0 bases and J by 3 bases, leaving 11 bases between them. CDR1 and CDR2 (germline): MNHEY, SVGAGI. The CDR3 sequence is 15 residues long. This CDR3 is CASSYSPQRDTEAFF. The CDR3 coding sequence is TGTGCCAGCAGTTACTCACCCCAACGGGACACTGAAGCTTTCTTT.

The chain couples TRBV11-2 to TRBJ1-1, with 8 bases that match TRBD1. The CDR3 length is 15 residues. CDR1 and CDR2 (germline): SGHAT, FQNNGV. V was clipped by 7 bases and J by 0 bases; unmatched bases: 7. This CDR3 is CASTGQGRLNTEAFF. The CDR3 nucleotides read TGTGCCAGCACAGGACAGGGAAGGTTGAACACTGAAGCTTTCTTT.

CDR3 in amino acids: CAWSAPSLGGNEQFF. Here the CDR3 DNA reads TGTGCCTGGAGTGCCCCTTCCCTGGGGGGGAATGAGCAGTTCTTC. V gene TRBV30 combines with J gene TRBJ2-1; TRBD2 aligns across 7 bases. Trimming at V came to 1 base and at J to 7 bases, leaving 10 bases not matched to a gene. Germline V gene lookup returns CDR1 GTSNPN and CDR2 SVGIG (reference sequence). The CDR3 is made up of 15 amino acids.

V gene TRBV19 combines with J gene TRBJ2-3; TRBD2 matches 8 bases. Trimming took 7 bases from V and 2 from J; bases not matched to a gene: 8. Germline-derived CDR1 and CDR2 are LNHDA and SQIVND (reference sequence). This CDR3 is built from 15 residues. The CDR3 nucleotides read TGTGCCAGTACTCGGGGCGGGGGGTTCACAGATACGCAGTATTTT. Encoded protein: CASTRGGGFTDTQYF.